The rows below give T cell receptor beta chains drawn from one sample of a study of cytomegalovirus exposure and HLA in healthy donors. The table came from immunoSEQ multiplex PCR; TCRdb's copy has only in-frame clones and leaves some out. Altogether roughly 190,000 clones are present, about 83% being singletons, with the ten largest covering under 2%. The specimen sequenced was PBMCs. The source of these receptors is a middle-aged man in good health and CMV-seropositive. CDR3s include the opening cysteine and the closing phenylalanine or tryptophan. Fields, in order: clone size, D gene, V gene, J gene, CDR3 protein, CDR3 DNA. D genes are given only for firm matches. Size is omitted from some rows. Given values are once, few, many or a class for expanded clones.

>.|TRBD1|TRBV5-5|TRBJ2-7
CASSLWGQGGNEQYF
TGTGCCAGCAGCTTGTGGGGACAGGGGGGGAACGAGCAGTACTTC
>.|.|TRBV6-6|TRBJ1-2
CASSNTGTFYGYTF
TGTGCCAGCAGTAACACCGGGACATTCTATGGCTACACCTTC
>.|.|TRBV9|TRBJ2-7
CASSVGLLETDSYEQYF
TGTGCCAGCAGCGTGGGGTTGTTGGAGACAGATTCCTACGAGCAGTACTTC
>.|TRBD1|TRBV6-5|TRBJ2-7
CASSYLSTGPLEQYF
TGTGCCAGCAGTTACCTATCGACAGGGCCCCTAGAGCAGTACTTC
>.|.|TRBV15|TRBJ1-1
CATSGQGEAFF
TGTGCCACCAGCGGGCAGGGTGAAGCTTTCTTT
>.|.|TRBV19|TRBJ2-7
CASRGSGPYEQYF
TGTGCCTCTAGGGGCAGTGGACCCTACGAGCAGTACTTC
>.|.|TRBV14|TRBJ2-1
CASSQWSSSYNEQFF
TGTGCCAGCAGCCAGTGGTCTAGCTCCTACAATGAGCAGTTCTTC
>.|.|TRBV9|TRBJ1-1
CASSGGPPNTEAFF
TGTGCCAGCAGCGGAGGGCCGCCAAACACTGAAGCTTTCTTT
>.|.|TRBV14|TRBJ2-3
CASSQSSGSTDTQYF
TGTGCCAGCAGCCAAAGCTCGGGGTCCACAGATACGCAGTATTTT
>.|TRBD1|TRBV6-5|TRBJ2-7
CASGLGQGYEQYF
TGTGCCAGCGGTCTCGGACAGGGCTACGAGCAGTACTTC
>.|TRBD2|TRBV18|TRBJ2-7
CASSSRSSGRASEQYF
TGTGCCAGCTCATCAAGAAGTAGCGGGAGGGCCTCCGAGCAGTACTTC
>.|.|TRBV2|TRBJ1-1
CASSVRGPLNTEAFF
TGTGCCAGCAGTGTGCGGGGCCCTTTGAACACTGAAGCTTTCTTT
>.|TRBD1|TRBV5-4|TRBJ1-1
CATQGQKFNTEAFF
TGTGCCACGCAGGGACAGAAGTTCAACACTGAAGCTTTCTTT
>.|.|TRBV29-1|TRBJ2-4
CSVRTENIQYF
TGCAGCGTTCGGACAGAAAACATTCAGTACTTC
>.|.|TRBV30|TRBJ2-3
CAWDYRGTDTQYF
TGTGCCTGGGACTATCGTGGCACAGATACGCAGTATTTT
>few|TRBD1|TRBV25-1|TRBJ1-4
CASTQGQGRPNEKLFF
TGTGCCAGCACCCAAGGACAGGGGCGGCCTAATGAAAAACTGTTTTTT
>.|.|TRBV7-3|TRBJ2-5
CASSLSPSQVETQYF
TGTGCCAGCAGCTTATCCCCCTCACAAGTCGAGACCCAGTACTTC
>.|.|TRBV4-1|TRBJ1-1
CASSPDGEAEAFF
TGCGCCAGCAGCCCCGACGGTGAGGCTGAAGCTTTCTTT
>.|TRBD2|TRBV12-5|TRBJ2-2
CASGFGLAGNTGELFF
TGTGCTAGTGGTTTTGGGCTAGCGGGGAACACCGGGGAGCTGTTTTTT
>.|TRBD1|TRBV18|TRBJ2-1
CASSPLGQGRNEQFF
TGTGCCAGCTCACCACTGGGACAGGGAAGGAATGAGCAGTTCTTC
>.|.|TRBV15|TRBJ2-7
CATSREHDSYEQYF
TGTGCCACCAGCAGAGAACATGACTCCTACGAGCAGTACTTC
>.|TRBD1|TRBV5-6|TRBJ2-7
CASSFRGYEQYF
TGTGCCAGCAGCTTCAGGGGGTACGAGCAGTACTTC
>.|.|TRBV10-3|TRBJ1-4
CATQQGGGEKLFF
TGTGCCACTCAACAGGGTGGAGGTGAAAAACTGTTTTTT
>.|TRBD2|TRBV5-4|TRBJ2-7
CASSPLAGGTYEQYF
TGTGCCAGCAGCCCGCTAGCGGGAGGAACCTACGAGCAGTACTTC
>.|.|TRBV7-2|TRBJ1-1
CASSLGGGWAEAFF
TGTGCCAGCAGCTTAGGGGGGGGCTGGGCTGAAGCTTTCTTT
>.|TRBD1|TRBV5-5|TRBJ1-1
CASSGTGANTEAFF
TGTGCCAGCAGCGGTACAGGGGCGAACACTGAAGCTTTCTTT
>.|TRBD1|TRBV5-5|TRBJ1-1
CASSQTGGENTEAFF
TGTGCCAGCAGCCAAACAGGGGGCGAGAACACTGAAGCTTTCTTT
>.|.|TRBV7-9|TRBJ1-1
CASSVGLGNTEAFF
TGTGCCAGCAGCGTAGGACTGGGGAACACTGAAGCTTTCTTT
>.|.|TRBV7-9|TRBJ1-2
CSSSLYTF
TGTTCCAGCAGCCTCTACACCTTC
>.|TRBD1|TRBV6-5|TRBJ1-1
CASSYSTGEAFF
TGTGCCAGCAGTTACTCGACAGGGGAAGCTTTCTTT